This TCR beta chain is drawn from a study of Ad26.COV2.S vaccination and SARS-CoV-2 variants. In the study overall: Ad26.COV2.S given intramuscularly, once or twice 56 days apart.

Method: immunoSEQ multiplex PCR; TCRdb's copy keeps in-frame clones and lacks some. The table records about 350,000 clones, about 88% of them present only once. Study-wide results and limits: Placebo and vaccine recipients had non-spike TCR breadth that was similar.

Germline assignment: CDR1 SEHNR and CDR2 FQNEAQ (reference sequence). The CDR3 has 11 residues. Treatment noted: around 19 received Ad26.COV2.S at low or high dose, single or two shots; five or six received placebo; per-sample allocation not given. The study sampled participants on day 63 after the first vaccine or placebo injection. As for this clone: Its specificity is not known. At one end, the junction sequence differs from germline, possibly due to a read error.

The TCR comes from a person between 18 and 65 years old who received the Ad26.COV2.S COVID-19 vaccine or a placebo. The sample here was peripheral blood, taken in a trial of Ad26.COV2.S vaccine versus placebo. V and J are TRBV7-9 and TRBJ2-7; 8 bases map to TRBD1. CDR3: CASSPLTGEDF. The CDR3 bases are TGTGCCAGCAGCCCACTGACAGGGGAGGACTTC.